Following are 11 T cell receptor beta chains from one sample sequenced in a study of identical twins. TCRdb independently ran MiXCR on the 5' RACE reads; one entry per CDR3 protein. The sample includes approximately 500,000 distinct CDR3 sequences, 20% to 25% of them seen just once. These data are also associated with another study on T cells expressing NK-cell markers.

Sequenced material: CD4+ T cells sorted from blood. All receptors derive from a woman aged 18-29 years in good health.

A word on this clonotype: Sequence at one end of the junction differs from germline and may be a read error. The V gene is TRBV15, the J gene TRBJ1-5; D gene unclear. Germline V gene data show CDR1 as LNHNV and CDR2 as YYDKDF (reference sequence). The length of the CDR3 is 13 residues. The CDR3 bases are TGTGCCACCAGCGGAGACGGTCATCAGCCCCAGCATTTT. Amino acid sequence: CATSGDGHQPQHF.

The chain recombines TRBV12-3 or TRBV12-4 with TRBJ1-5; possible D gene TRBD1, 6 bases. V dropped 6 bases and J dropped 8 bases, with 14 bases sitting between them. CDR3 size: 13 residues. CDR3 region: CASSHRDGEPQHF. DNA of the CDR3: TGTGCCAGCAGCCACAGGGATGGAGAGCCCCAGCATTTT.

J is TRBJ2-3 and V is TRBV7-2, with D unresolved. Per the germline V gene, CDR1 is SGHTA and CDR2 is FQGNSA. Trimming stripped 5 bases from V and 11 bases from J, with 11 bases between. The CDR3 spans 11 residues. CDR3 protein: CASSVRSGQYF. In DNA, the CDR3 is TGTGCCAGCAGCGTCAGGTCCGGGCAGTATTTT.

The chain employs TRBV7-9 and TRBJ2-2, with D possibly being TRBD1 (5 bases). The length of the CDR3 is 15 residues. The V end was cut by 5 bases, the J end by 2 bases, with 12 bases between. CDR1 and CDR2 (germline): SEHNR, FQNEAQ (reference sequence). The CDR3: CASSPWGLNTGELFF. The CDR3 DNA is TGTGCCAGCAGCCCATGGGGCCTAAACACCGGGGAGCTGTTTTTT.

In nucleotides, the CDR3 is TGCAGTGCCCCGGGACAGGGGTCCCACGAGCAGTACTTC. Amino acids: CSAPGQGSHEQYF. This chain joins TRBV20-1 and TRBJ2-7; TRBD1 agrees at 10 bases. This CDR3 is 13 amino acids long. Trimming at V came to 6 bases and at J to 5 bases, leaving 7 bases not matched to a gene. Germline CDR1 is DFQATT and CDR2 is SNEGSKA (reference sequence).

The chain combines TRBV9 with TRBJ2-6; D is unclear. CDR3 length: 13 amino acids. CDR1 and CDR2 from the germline V gene are SGDLS and YYNGEE. The germline V and J ends were trimmed by 7 bases and 1 base, with 6 bases remaining between them. The CDR3 bases are TGTGCCAGCGGGGTTTCTGGGGCCAACGTCCTGACTTTC. This translates into CASGVSGANVLTF. Full variable domain (rest looked up from reference TRBV9 and TRBJ2-6): DSGVTQTPKHLITATGQRVTLRCSPRSGDLSVYWYQQSLDQGLQFLIQYYNGEERAKGNILERFSAQQFPDLHSELNLSSLELGDSALYFCASGVSGANVLTFGAGSRLTVL.

J is TRBJ2-7 and V is TRBV12-3 or TRBV12-4; TRBD2 is a possible D gene (5 bases). CDR3 length: 11 residues. Trimming removed 4 bases at V and 10 bases at J, with 11 bases between. The CDR3 bases are TGTGCCAGCAGTTGGGCCGGGGATCAGTACTTC. Protein product: CASSWAGDQYF.

This clonotype was seen a few times. The chain joins TRBV11-2 to TRBJ1-2, with 9 nucleotides matching TRBD1. Germline CDR1 SGHAT, CDR2 FQNNGV. The trim removed 5 bases at V and 5 bases at J, leaving 9 bases unmatched. This CDR3 has 15 residues. Here the CDR3 DNA reads TGTGCCAGCAGCACTAGACAGGGGGTAAATTATGGCTACACCTTC. Its translation is CASSTRQGVNYGYTF.

Only a few counts were recorded for this clonotype. The V and J genes are TRBV10-3 and TRBJ2-2, with TRBD1 matching 9 bases. The CDR3 sequence is 13 residues long. Germline V lookup: CDR1 ENHRY, CDR2 SYGVKD. After removal of 11 bases from V and 5 bases from J, the junction contained 6 bases not matched to a gene. The CDR3 DNA follows: TGTGCCTCCGGACAGGGGCGGACCGGGGAGCTGTTTTTT. Translating it yields CASGQGRTGELFF.

This clonotype was recorded a few times. The chain recombines TRBV5-1 with TRBJ2-1; D is perhaps TRBD1 (6 bases). V was clipped by 0 bases and J by 6 bases, with 7 bases between them. This CDR3 region has 13 residues. Germline assignment: CDR1 SGHRS and CDR2 YFSETQ. The CDR3 nucleotides are TGCGCCAGCAGCTTGGCCAGGGGCAATGAGCAGTTCTTC. Encoded protein: CASSLARGNEQFF.

The rearrangement joins TRBV19 to TRBJ1-5; D ambiguous. Deletions cut 3 bases from V and 2 bases from J, with 8 bases between. Germline-derived CDR1 and CDR2 are LNHDA and SQIVND (reference sequence). The CDR3 is 14 amino acids. The CDR3: CASSIAGGNQPQHF. The CDR3 coding sequence is TGTGCCAGTAGTATCGCCGGGGGCAATCAGCCCCAGCATTTT.